This T cell receptor beta chain was retrieved from a study of blood T cell repertoires in COVID-19. Across the study: Material from acute and convalescent COVID-19 was sourced from the United States, Italy and Spain. From T cells, B-cell-depleted T cells, or PBMCs came the material, which was cDNA or gDNA.

As processed by the authors: For nucleated cells, counts were estimated from reference gene primer amplification. Using immunoSEQ multiplex PCR, the repertoire was profiled, and TCRdb retains in-frame clones only, with some absent. V and J calls and clone size are given by that table; D and trimming were obtained from the DNA. The sample lists about 270,000 clones, 70% to 90% occurring once. Deletions cut 2 bases from V and 1 base from J, with 9 bases between. Germline V CDR1 and CDR2: KGHSH, LQKENI. The CDR3 runs 14 residues. The sequenced material came from peripheral blood. This rearrangement joins TRBV18 to TRBJ2-7; no clear D. This receptor was taken from an older woman with acute or convalescent COVID-19. CDR3 nucleotides: TGTGCCAGCTCACCAGGGCACCAATCCTACGAGCAGTACTTC. Protein: CASSPGHQSYEQYF.